Below, 8 T cell receptor beta chains from the same sample are listed, as sequenced in a study of beta chain features in type 1 diabetes. Every isolated RNA sample was fully reverse transcribed, so sequencing captured expressed TCRB transcripts. This table comes from immunoSEQ multiplex PCR, and its TCRdb copy is limited to in-frame clones, with some not included. There are around 350,000 clones in the sample; 10% to 15% occur only once, and around 0.015% lies in the top ten. The sequencing sample was made of naive CD4+ T cells from blood. All receptors derive from a man younger than 35 in good health.

J is TRBJ2-1 and V is TRBV28, with 7 bases matching TRBD2. The CDR3 length is 14 residues. The V gene's germline CDR1 is MDHEN and CDR2 SYDVKM. V was clipped by 6 bases and J by 4 bases; unmatched bases: 6. DNA of the CDR3: TGTGCCAGCAGCCAGCGGGATAGGTACAATGAGCAGTTCTTC. It specifies CASSQRDRYNEQFF.

This clone came up a few times. The genes are TRBV23-1 and TRBJ1-2, with D maybe TRBD1 (5 bases). TRBV23-1 qualifies as an ORF whose function is uncertain. The CDR3 has 15 amino acids. V lost 5 bases and J 4 bases, leaving 17 bases between the germline ends. CDR3 residues: CASSGGEREIYGYTF. The CDR3 nucleotides are TGCGCCAGCAGTGGGGGGGAACGGGAAATCTATGGCTACACCTTC.

The V and J genes are TRBV2 and TRBJ2-2; TRBD2 matches 10 bases. With V trimmed by 3 bases and J by 0 bases, 10 bases remained unmatched. The CDR3 length is 19 residues. The germline CDR1 and CDR2 sequences are SNHLY and FYNNEI. The CDR3 is CASSEKFRLAGTNTGELFF. CDR3 nucleotides: TGTGCCAGCAGTGAGAAATTTAGACTAGCGGGCACGAACACCGGGGAGCTGTTTTTT.

This clone was observed a few times. This CDR3 is CASSLLTSGTYEQYF. In nucleotides, the CDR3 is TGTGCCAGCAGTTTACTGACTAGCGGGACCTACGAGCAGTACTTC. The chain joins TRBV28 to TRBJ2-7, with 11 bases aligning to TRBD2. Unmatched junction bases numbered 2, after V lost 2 bases and J lost 2 bases. The CDR3 runs to 15 residues. The germline CDR1 and CDR2 sequences are MDHEN and SYDVKM.

This clone was counted only a few times. The chain recombines TRBV28 with TRBJ1-4, with D unclear. Germline V lookup: CDR1 MDHEN, CDR2 SYDVKM. The length of the CDR3 is 14 residues. Trimming removed 6 bases from V and 8 bases from J, with 16 bases in between. CDR3 bases: TGTGCCAGCAGCCCTGTCGGGGAGTGGGAAAAACTGTTTTTT. This encodes CASSPVGEWEKLFF.

This clone has more than one count but fewer than ten. The chain uses TRBV19 and TRBJ1-2; 8 nucleotides match TRBD1. The germline gives CDR1 LNHDA, CDR2 SQIVND (reference sequence). The CDR3 contains 12 residues. With 5 bases clipped from V and 7 bases from J, the junction kept 3 bases outside the gene matches. CDR3 nucleotides: TGTGCCAGTAGTTTGGACAGGGCTGGCTACACCTTC. Protein product: CASSLDRAGYTF.

This clone was counted between two and nine times. The rearrangement uses TRBV4-3 and TRBJ2-3; 7 bases are a match to TRBD2. The CDR3 runs to 13 residues. J was trimmed by 5 bases and V by 4 bases; bases with no gene match: 3. Germline loops: CDR1 LGHNA, CDR2 YSLEER. CDR3 bases: TGCGCCAGCAGCCGGTCTAGCGGAGATACGCAGTATTTT. Translation gives CASSRSSGDTQYF.

The V gene is TRBV7-2, the J gene TRBJ2-2, with D perhaps TRBD2 (6 bases). V was shortened by 5 bases and J by 4 bases, with 14 bases between the two germline ends. The CDR3 is 15 amino acids. CDR1 and CDR2 (germline): SGHTA, FQGNSA. The CDR3 loop is CASSAGLSITGELFF. The CDR3 DNA is TGTGCCAGCAGCGCGGGACTTTCCATCACCGGGGAGCTGTTTTTT.